The clone carrying this T cell receptor (beta chain) has ten or more counts. Its antigen remains unknown. These data originate in a study of human T cells and chemical hapten exposure. Study-wide background: While the approximately 24-week study was under way, patients received diphenylcyclopropenone on the scalp every week.

TCRdb re-derived calls from the RACE reads in MiXCR, one entry per CDR3 protein. This table holds roughly 380,000 distinct CDR3 sequences, approximately 5.1% found once. The CDR3 contains 15 residues. From germline, CDR1 is SGHDT and CDR2 YYEEEE. The V and J ends lost 2 bases and 3 bases respectively, with 15 bases between them. The study's findings and limits: Controls formed significantly fewer large CDR3 similarity clusters than expanded TCRs did.

Specified time point: pre-sensitization, week 0. Treatment described: therapeutic diphenylcyclopropenone sensitization with weekly scalp DPC. At patch-test visits, sampling came before the patch test. The sequence was collected from a woman between 50 and 59 years old with alopecia areata. Some clones in this sample may be carry-over from other donors' samples. The chain is built from TRBV5-6 and TRBJ2-7; perhaps TRBD2 as D (5 bases). The source material was whole blood, sampled in connection with sensitization to the hapten diphenylcyclopropenone (DPC). The CDR3 is CASSLLRVAGYEQYF. For the CDR3, the DNA is TGTGCCAGCAGCTTACTCCGGGTCGCGGGCTACGAGCAGTACTTC.